This T cell receptor beta chain came from a study of cytomegalovirus exposure and HLA in healthy donors (dated by TCRdb to the late 2010s). About the full investigation: An earlier analysis of several hundred of the donors reported more than 250 Gb of sequence data and around 110 million unique TCR beta sequences from about 200 million T cells. Around 330 gigabases of sequencing data and around 85 million unique TCR sequences made up an early release that covered around 640 HLA-typed donors. The genetic ancestry cluster associated with self-reported Caucasian donors included about four fifths of the roughly 410 genotyped donors. The aim of the study was to test whether cataloging public T cell receptors could identify signatures of past pathogen exposure. The study profiled the T cell repertoires of hundreds of subjects by immunosequencing and related them to cytomegalovirus serostatus. Besides the first cohort of hundreds of subjects, a separate validation cohort made up of 120 different subjects was used. To predict cytomegalovirus infection status, the study brought together high-throughput TCR immunosequencing, statistical association of individual TCRs with disease status, and machine learning. A later analysis re-examined previously published TCR beta repertoires from about 670 donors and added high-resolution HLA genotyping to investigate patterns of TCR occurrence. Rather than drawing on any new phenotypic data, the later analysis identified candidate immune exposures from TCR beta sequences and the way those sequences occurred across donors. In an earlier analysis of 587 of the donors, high-throughput TCR beta sequencing was used to judge whether each TCR beta V gene segment behaved as functional or pseudogenic. Donor age, sex, ethnicity and CMV serostatus were compiled together with the repertoire data. A later genetic analysis took genome-wide SNP genotypes for about 65% of the roughly 670 donors and used that subset as a discovery cohort. Every repertoire in the discovery cohort had been generated on one and the same sequencing platform. HLA typing included class I and class II loci at four-digit resolution. The number of typed donors differed by locus: about 620-640 for A, B, C, DRB1 and DQB1; 500 to 550 for DQA1; over 600 for DPA1; and 400 to 480 for DPB1. Because of strong linkage in the cohort, 4 to 6 DR-DQ haplotypes were treated as single units for association and clustering. Among about 370 genotyped donors of the cohort, an average of around 240,000 unique TCR beta nucleotide sequences was sequenced per donor, of which approximately 18% were non-productive.

For this clone: Its antigen is currently not known. No quality values exist for individual bases; no much larger clone is one base distant.

Here V drops 6 bases and J drops 12 bases, and the junction holds 13 bases not matched to any gene. The CDR3 starts with the cysteine, ends with the phenylalanine, and has 15 residues. Of the read, only the CDR3 DNA is kept; its 45 bases are in frame from base 1. The germline V gene provides CDR1 MNHEY and CDR2 SVGAGI. The cohort was made up of 650 to 700 healthy bone marrow donors. Cohort members were all nominally healthy when sampled, although unrecorded immune exposures were likely present. The donor tested CMV seronegative and was one of the 352 seronegative cohort members. Each donor provided a peripheral blood sample, and peripheral blood mononuclear cells were used for TCR beta sequencing. Genomic DNA was extracted from the blood cell samples with the Qiagen DNeasy Blood Extraction Kit. Library preparation was by the immunoSEQ multiplex PCR assay. For the multiplex PCR, a mixture combining 60 forward primers for TCR Vbeta segments and 13 reverse primers for TCR Jbeta segments was used. Amplification of the CDR3 region of rearranged TCR beta genes was performed with a multiplex PCR assay on genomic DNA. On the Illumina HiSeq System, the amplified TCR beta libraries were sequenced as 87-base-pair reads. The paper's data handling went like this. Across the 500 to 850 repertoires, a later analysis counted tens of millions of unique TCR beta chains, some 11 million of which were shared by at least two donors. Raw reads were error-corrected and collapsed into unique sequences by a nearest-neighbor algorithm in which closely related sequences were merged to remove PCR and sequencing errors. V, D and J gene segments were assigned by aligning CDR3 sequences to IMGT reference sequences. For a sequence to be retained, a match of at least six nucleotides was required to both a V gene segment and a J gene segment. Rearrangements were classified as productive when the CDR3 lacked stop codons and remained in frame with V and J, and all other rearrangements were classified as non-productive. Following IMGT convention, CDR3 was defined as the stretch from the second conserved V-encoded cysteine up to the conserved J-encoded phenylalanine. The earlier analysis of about 530 of the donors excluded any sequence lacking an unambiguous match to a single V gene segment. An earlier analysis of a few hundred of the donors classified V segments as functional when productive rearrangements were above 56.7% and as segregating when the standard deviation between donors was above 5%. To diagnose cytomegalovirus status from the catalog of TCR beta chain sequences, a statistical classification framework was built. A later analysis assigned V and J genes by comparing TCR nucleotide sequences with IMGT/GENE-DB human TR gene sequences. Using the TCRdist pipeline, a later analysis assigned CDR3 sequences along with most-parsimonious VDJ recombination scenarios. A later analysis defined each TCR beta chain by its CDR3 amino acid sequence plus V-gene family, and excluded reads lacking a unique V-gene family. In a later analysis, several hundred highly shared, low-generation-probability nucleotide sequences were removed to address suspected cross-contamination and a sequencing artifact. For each public chain, a later analysis derived a clonal expansion index from normalized ranks of inferred template counts within each repertoire. In a later analysis, generation probabilities were computed using a VDJ recombination model fitted to out-of-frame rearrangements, and the results were checked against IGoR. Hypergeometric tests were used in a later analysis to score TCR-TCR, TCR-HLA and TCR-CMV co-occurrence, with a repertoire-size bias correction applied to the TCR pairs. False discovery rates were estimated in a later analysis by permuting HLA or CMV assignments 20 times. A later analysis grouped co-occurring TCRs with DBSCAN, adding TCRdist sequence similarity when clustering within HLA-allele-positive subsets. For co-occurrence clustering, repertoires with fewer than 30,000 or more than 120,000 public chains were excluded, along with four or five repertoires with anomalous nucleotide sharing. TCRdb took over this immuneACCESS table, retaining in-frame rearrangements with V and J assigned. Such tables are incomplete; in checked studies, under half of the missing clones stem from an unresolved V gene, and the remainder is unexplained. V and J calls and clone size are as listed in that table; D and trimming were resolved from the DNA. This sample is represented by tens of thousands of clones; under 85% of them were singletons. Of the sample, 5.4% falls within the top ten clones.

Points the paper makes about the study in general: The earlier analysis of 587 of the donors excluded some 15 rarely observed V segments, including chromosome 9 orphons, because counts were too low. According to the authors, the approach could potentially be generalized to other disease states and immunological phenotypes. A further reported finding was that TCR beta sequences accurately predicted the HLA-A and HLA-B alleles for most subjects in the first cohort. Linkage disequilibrium might explain the correlated functional status among segregating V segments, but an unknown experimental factor could not be ruled out. In this cohort, only TCR beta chains were sequenced, and detectable features were limited by the absence of alpha or paired-chain data. In vitro tests confirmed that a few of the cytomegalovirus-associated TCR beta chains recognize cytomegalovirus antigens. A later analysis found that most CMV-associated TCR beta chains appeared HLA-restricted, with HLA associations seemingly driven largely by CMV exposure. A later analysis associated 16,951 TCR beta sequences with specific HLA alleles at a false discovery rate of 0.05. Because some donors lacked HLA typing at each locus, the association tests relied only on the typed subset. Sequencing depth was assumed to be roughly uniform across donors in the presence/absence analyses, though that assumption may not hold. The 87-base-pair reads could not distinguish some IMGT-functional V segments, including TRBV6-2 and TRBV6-3, so those segments were excluded. A later genetic analysis reported fewer N-insertions in productive TCRs among donors in an Asian-associated ancestry cluster than the approximately 670-donor mean. According to a later analysis, TCR association rates differed among HLA loci, with DRB1 alleles showing the most associated TCRs and HLA-C alleles showing the fewest. Most TCR sequences were seen in very few donors, while some public TCRs were found in many individuals. A total of about 150 TCR beta chains were listed by the study as associated with cytomegalovirus. Strong co-occurrence of HLA alleles, especially DR and DQ, made assigning TCR associations to individual alleles difficult. In a later analysis, HLA-associated TCR beta chains were found to be more clonally expanded and to have lower generation probabilities than equally common non-associated chains. According to a later analysis, parvovirus B19, influenza, CMV and Epstein-Barr virus appeared linked to several top co-occurrence clusters. The only immune exposure information available for the cohort was CMV serostatus. An earlier analysis of approximately 530 of the donors showed that most TCR beta V segments appeared in productive rearrangements either about 90% or about 30% of the time, which broadly matched IMGT annotations. The sequencing pipeline was judged likely to have produced a cluster of highly shared sequence variants as a technical artifact. In a later genetic analysis, a missense DCLRE1C variant was associated with V-gene and J-gene trimming of TCR beta chains, and the association was replicated in an independent cohort. Cytomegalovirus status was reported to be diagnosed by the classifier with high specificity and sensitivity in both the original and validation cohorts.

Sequenced material: PBMCs. Rearrangement joined TRBV6-5 to TRBJ1-6, with 8 middle bases fitting TRBD1. The clonotype originates from a man aged 50-60 years in good health and CMV-seronegative. CDR3 reads: CASRLRTGSRGPLHF. The DNA sequence reads TGTGCCAGCAGACTCCGGACAGGGTCTCGGGGACCCCTCCACTTT.